The 24 T cell receptor beta chains in this list originate from one sample, sequenced in a study of cytomegalovirus exposure and HLA in healthy donors. PCR employed 60 Vbeta and 13 Jbeta primers. Repertoires were generated with immunoSEQ multiplex PCR, while TCRdb's copy carries only in-frame clones and drops some. The sample includes under 200,000 clones, about four fifths seen only once; the top ten take more than 0.4%. Sequences were obtained from PBMCs. The source is a woman in her fifties or sixties in good health and CMV-seronegative.

The rearrangement uses TRBV5-1 and TRBJ1-1, with D uncertain. The V end lost 4 bases, the J end lost 6 bases, and 13 bases lay between the germline ends. CDR1 is SGHRS and CDR2 is YFSETQ in the germline V gene. CDR3 length: 13 amino acids. CDR3 in DNA: TGCGCCAGCAGCATTGAGGCCGTCTCTGAAGCTTTCTTT. As protein: CASSIEAVSEAFF.

CDR3 sequence reads: CASSTDSVGSYEQYF. CDR3 nucleotides: TGTGCCAGCAGCACAGACAGCGTCGGCTCCTACGAGCAGTACTTC. V gene TRBV5-4 combines with J gene TRBJ2-7, with D possibly matching TRBD1 (5 bases). The CDR3 covers 15 residues. With 4 bases removed from V and 0 bases from J, the gap between germline ends came to 14 bases. Germline V gene data show CDR1 as SGHNT and CDR2 as YYREEE (reference sequence).

The chain is built from TRBV30 and TRBJ1-2; no clear D gene. Germline V gives CDR1 GTSNPN, CDR2 SVGIG (reference sequence). V dropped 0 bases and J dropped 1 base, with 6 bases sitting between them. This CDR3 spans 13 amino acids. CDR3 DNA sequence: TGTGCCTGGAGTGTACGCGGTAACTATGGCTACACCTTC. This gives the protein CAWSVRGNYGYTF.

The chain joins TRBV9 to TRBJ1-3; TRBD1 matches 9 bases. CDR1 SGDLS and CDR2 YYNGEE come from the germline V gene. Unmatched junction bases numbered 4, after V lost 3 bases and J lost 0 bases. The CDR3 has 16 residues. CDR3 region: CASSGPGQGSGNTIYF. For the CDR3, the DNA is TGTGCCAGCAGCGGACCGGGACAGGGCTCTGGAAACACCATATATTTT.

The gene calls are TRBV4-1 and TRBJ2-7; D is undetermined. The CDR3 spans 14 residues. Trimming took 1 base from V and 0 from J, leaving 7 bases between them. Germline-derived CDR1 and CDR2 are MGHRA and YSYEKL. The CDR3 DNA sequence: TGCGCCAGCAGCCAAGTAGGCGGCTCCTACGAGCAGTACTTC. Protein sequence: CASSQVGGSYEQYF.

The V gene is TRBV27, the J gene TRBJ2-2; 11 positions match TRBD1. Looked up from germline, CDR1 is MNHEY and CDR2 is SMNVEV (reference sequence). This CDR3 contains 17 residues. Germline trimming cut 6 bases from V and 3 bases from J; bases unmatched to any gene: 9. The CDR3 sequence is CASSHDRDRGYTGELFF. The CDR3 nucleotides read TGTGCCAGCAGCCATGACCGGGACAGGGGGTACACCGGGGAGCTGTTTTTT.

This chain links TRBV4-3 with TRBJ2-1; maybe TRBD2 (5 bases). V was pared by 0 bases and J by 3 bases, with 12 bases between. Per germline, CDR1 LGHNA and CDR2 YSLEER. The CDR3 has 16 amino acids. CDR3 amino acids: CASSQDAASFYNEQFF. The DNA for the CDR3 is TGCGCCAGCAGCCAAGATGCGGCTAGCTTCTACAATGAGCAGTTCTTC.

The genes are TRBV5-1 and TRBJ2-2; 7 nucleotides align to TRBD2. This CDR3 contains 16 residues. The trim removed 4 bases at V and 7 bases at J, leaving 13 bases unmatched. Germline CDR1 is SGHRS and CDR2 is YFSETQ. This CDR3 is CASSGGSAGEGGELFF. In DNA, the CDR3 is TGCGCCAGCAGCGGGGGTTCTGCGGGAGAAGGCGGGGAGCTGTTTTTT.

This clone appeared once. V and J are TRBV18 and TRBJ1-2, with a possible D match to TRBD1 (6 bases). CDR1 is KGHSH, CDR2 LQKENI, per germline. V lost 2 bases to trimming and J lost 2 bases, with 12 bases between them. CDR3 size: 15 residues. The CDR3 DNA is TGTGCCAGCTCACCAAATCCGGGACACAACTATGGCTACACCTTC. Translated, it gives CASSPNPGHNYGYTF. Variable domain in full (rest from reference TRBV18 and TRBJ1-2): NAGVMQNPRHLVRRRGQEARLRCSPMKGHSHVYWYRQLPEEGLKFMVYLQKENIIDESGMPKERFSAEFPKEGPSILRIQQVVRGDSAAYFCASSPNPGHNYGYTFGSGTRLTVV.

The gene calls are TRBV19 and TRBJ1-4, with D unresolved. The CDR3 has 14 amino acids. Germline CDR1 reads LNHDA; CDR2 reads SQIVND (reference sequence). Trimming shortened V by 3 bases and J by 10 bases, and 15 bases separated the two germline ends. The CDR3: CASSIVRTEVKLFF. CDR3 sequence (DNA): TGTGCCAGTAGTATCGTCAGAACGGAGGTAAAACTGTTTTTT.

The CDR3 DNA sequence: TGTGCCAGCAGCGTTGGGAGAGTTGGGGTGCAGTACTTC. Translation: CASSVGRVGVQYF. V is TRBV9 and J is TRBJ2-7, with D tentatively TRBD2 (5 bases). With 2 bases removed from V and 9 bases from J, the gap between germline ends came to 15 bases. Germline V CDR1 and CDR2: SGDLS, YYNGEE. The CDR3 length is 13 residues. Based on the CDR3 plus reference TRBV9 and TRBJ2-7, the full variable domain is DSGVTQTPKHLITATGQRVTLRCSPRSGDLSVYWYQQSLDQGLQFLIQYYNGEERAKGNILERFSAQQFPDLHSELNLSSLELGDSALYFCASSVGRVGVQYFGPGTRLTVT.

The chain links TRBV7-9 to TRBJ1-2; 7 nucleotides match TRBD1. CDR3 length equals 15 residues. The J segment lost 2 bases and the V segment lost 2 bases, leaving 5 bases of the junction unmatched. Germline V gene data show CDR1 as SEHNR and CDR2 as FQNEAQ (reference sequence). DNA for the CDR3: TGTGCCAGCAGCTTAAAACAGGGGCCCAACTATGGCTACACCTTC. Residues: CASSLKQGPNYGYTF.

The chain employs TRBV19 and TRBJ1-3; tentatively, D is TRBD1 (5 bases). The CDR3 covers 19 residues. With 0 bases removed from V and 2 bases from J, the gap between germline ends came to 20 bases. CDR1 is LNHDA, CDR2 SQIVND, per germline (reference sequence). CDR3 sequence: CASSIDLYDSPSTGNTIYF. The CDR3 DNA sequence: TGTGCCAGTAGTATAGATCTATACGACAGCCCTAGTACTGGAAACACCATATATTTT.

The CDR3 loop reads CASSLAGPNQPQHF. The CDR3 region has the DNA TGCGCCAGCAGCTTGGCAGGCCCCAATCAGCCCCAGCATTTT. The rearrangement uses TRBV5-1 and TRBJ1-5; D is unclear. Trimming removed 0 bases at V and 3 bases at J, with 7 bases between. Per germline, CDR1 SGHRS and CDR2 YFSETQ. The CDR3 is 14 amino acids.

The chain carries TRBV2 and TRBJ2-7; perhaps TRBD1 as D (5 bases). V lost 6 bases to trimming and J lost 7 bases, with 13 bases between them. The CDR3 is made up of 12 amino acids. Germline-derived CDR1 and CDR2 are SNHLY and FYNNEI. The CDR3 loop reads CASRQVGWEQYF. The CDR3 bases are TGTGCCAGCAGACAGGTCGGCTGGGAGCAGTACTTC.

This clone has more than one count but fewer than ten. The V and J genes are TRBV10-2 and TRBJ1-5, with D uncertain. In germline, CDR1 is WSHSY, CDR2 SAAADI. This CDR3 is built from 14 residues. Deletions cut 4 bases from V and 6 bases from J, with 13 bases between. The CDR3 spells CASSVVREFQPQHF. CDR3 nucleotides: TGCGCCAGCAGTGTCGTTAGGGAGTTTCAGCCCCAGCATTTT.

CDR3 residues: CASSGQFDQPQHF. DNA of the CDR3: TGTGCCAGCAGTGGACAGTTCGATCAGCCCCAGCATTTT. J is TRBJ1-5 and V is TRBV6-1; tentatively, D is TRBD1 (5 bases). The CDR3 is 13 residues long. V was trimmed by 4 bases and J by 5 bases, leaving 9 bases between them. The germline V gene encodes CDR1 MNHNS and CDR2 SASEGT.

The chain is built from TRBV6-6 and TRBJ2-7, with 11 bases aligning to TRBD2. The junction had 4 bases not matched to a gene; V was cut back by 6 bases and J by 3 bases. The germline gives CDR1 MNHNY, CDR2 SVGAGI (reference sequence). This CDR3 contains 14 residues. The CDR3: CASSFLAGGYEQYF. The CDR3 DNA follows: TGTGCCAGCAGCTTCCTAGCGGGGGGCTACGAGCAGTACTTC.

The chain uses TRBV23-1 and TRBJ2-7; no clear D gene. Being an ORF, TRBV23-1 has a function that is uncertain. Trimming stripped 3 bases from V and 1 base from J, with 10 bases between. This CDR3 is 14 amino acids long. Here the CDR3 reads CASSQLVLSYEQYF. Written as DNA, the CDR3 is TGCGCCAGCAGTCAGTTAGTACTATCCTACGAGCAGTACTTC.

The genes are TRBV18 and TRBJ2-1; D is unresolved. V was cut by 3 bases and J by 7 bases, with 4 bases left in between. The CDR3 sequence is 11 residues long. Germline loops: CDR1 KGHSH, CDR2 LQKENI. Written as DNA, the CDR3 is TGTGCCAGCTCACCGACTAATGAGCAGTTCTTC. This sequence encodes CASSPTNEQFF.

The V gene is TRBV30, the J gene TRBJ2-5; possible D gene TRBD2, 6 bases. From germline, CDR1 is GTSNPN and CDR2 SVGIG (reference sequence). This CDR3 has 15 amino acids. V was cut by 0 bases and J by 6 bases, with 17 bases left in between. CDR3 sequence: CAWSVSGVSRKTQYF. The CDR3 region has the DNA TGTGCCTGGAGTGTATCGGGGGTGTCTAGAAAGACCCAGTACTTC.

The CDR3 DNA reads TGTGCCTGGAGTCCCGGTCGGGATCTCTACCAGCCCCAGCATTTT. Translating it yields CAWSPGRDLYQPQHF. The chain uses TRBV30 and TRBJ1-5, with D uncertain. V was cut by 2 bases and J by 7 bases, with 18 bases left in between. Germline CDR1 reads GTSNPN; CDR2 reads SVGIG (reference sequence). The CDR3 is made up of 15 amino acids.

The V and J genes are TRBV2 and TRBJ2-5, with D tentatively TRBD1 (5 bases). Trimming removed 7 bases from V and 1 base from J, with 10 bases in between. Germline V gives CDR1 SNHLY, CDR2 FYNNEI. The CDR3 is 13 residues long. Written as DNA, the CDR3 is TGTGCCAGCAATGGCAGGGCCCAAGAGACCCAGTACTTC. Translating it yields CASNGRAQETQYF.

V is TRBV28 and J is TRBJ1-2, with 12 bases matching TRBD1. The V segment lost 6 bases and the J segment 3 bases; nucleotides outside the gene matches: 11. The germline CDR1 and CDR2 sequences are MDHEN and SYDVKM. The CDR3 sequence is 17 residues long. CDR3 DNA: TGTGCCAGCAGCCGCTCTGGGACAGGGGGCGCTTACTATGGCTACACCTTC. It is translated as CASSRSGTGGAYYGYTF.